This T cell receptor (beta chain) was profiled in a study of regulatory T cells in long-lasting Graves disease. Documented time point: newly diagnosed GD, antithyroid drugs for less than 3 months. Researchers made the TCR library from RNA that was extracted from PBMCs. Germline V gene sequence: CDR1 MDHEN, CDR2 SYDVKM. The CDR3 runs to 18 residues. There are many counts of this clonotype. One end of the junction varies from germline; a read error may be responsible. Arm-PCR of CDR3 regions and iRepertoire HTBI primers were the basis on which TCR beta libraries were built. TCRdb re-called the multiplex PCR reads with MiXCR, one entry per CDR3 protein. The sample lists 680,000 or so distinct CDR3 sequences, about 16% seen once, with 15% to 20% in the top ten. These same records also appear under a second study, on T cells in Graves' hyperthyroidism and ophthalmopathy.

This clonotype was obtained from a woman in her twenties or thirties with Graves disease. This chain connects TRBV28 to TRBJ2-7, with TRBD2 matching 11 bases. Source: peripheral blood mononuclear cells (PBMCs), taken at new diagnosis, from a patient treated with antithyroid drugs. The chain's CDR3 is CASRVAGGSFLLSDEQYF. CDR3 DNA: TGTGCCAGCAGGGTAGCGGGAGGGTCTTTCCTCCTCTCCGACGAGCAGTACTTC.